This is a list of T cell receptor beta chains from one sample in a study of shared clonotypes between healthy human individuals. Generated by immunoSEQ multiplex PCR, the TCRdb table keeps only in-frame clones and is missing some. The sample carries some 2.4 million clones, more than 85% recorded once. The sample taken for sequencing was naive CD4+ T cells from PBMCs. All receptors come from a man aged 18-30 years in good health. Some clones in this sample may be carry-over from other donors' samples. CDR3s include the opening cysteine and the closing phenylalanine or tryptophan. Each record gives: D gene, V gene, CDR3 protein. D genes are given only for firm matches.

d_call: .; v_call: TRBV7-8; cdr3_aa: CASTHGTSLYEQYF
d_call: .; v_call: TRBV28; cdr3_aa: CASSTRTPIHPGTEAFF
d_call: TRBD1; v_call: TRBV7-8; cdr3_aa: CASSPTTGTGVSYTF
d_call: .; v_call: TRBV7-3; cdr3_aa: CASSLIPGRNLGELFF
d_call: TRBD1; v_call: TRBV7-9; cdr3_aa: CASSPRTGPTNTEAFF
d_call: .; v_call: TRBV7-3; cdr3_aa: CASSLVGNQPQHF
d_call: .; v_call: TRBV7-3; cdr3_aa: CASSLSSGSDTQYF
d_call: TRBD2; v_call: TRBV6-4; cdr3_aa: CASSDSGTSGTGELFF
d_call: .; v_call: TRBV11-2; cdr3_aa: CASSLDFVLANYGYTF
d_call: TRBD2; v_call: TRBV5-1; cdr3_aa: CASSLGAGGDYEQYF
d_call: .; v_call: TRBV7-8; cdr3_aa: CASSLMTGMNTEAFF
d_call: TRBD2; v_call: TRBV6-1; cdr3_aa: CASSEVLAGNTGELFF
d_call: .; v_call: TRBV7-2; cdr3_aa: CASSPQNEQFF
d_call: .; v_call: TRBV30; cdr3_aa: CAWGPRGFDYEQYF
d_call: TRBD1; v_call: TRBV18; cdr3_aa: CASSPPNQGAGETQYF
d_call: .; v_call: TRBV2; cdr3_aa: CASKASDYNEQFF
d_call: TRBD2; v_call: TRBV14; cdr3_aa: CASSHRLAGRSYEQYF
d_call: TRBD1; v_call: TRBV5-1; cdr3_aa: CASTLADRAYEQYF
d_call: .; v_call: TRBV11-2; cdr3_aa: CASSLALNSYNEQFF
d_call: .; v_call: TRBV2; cdr3_aa: CASSGGDNSNQPQHF
d_call: TRBD2; v_call: TRBV19; cdr3_aa: CASSIRSTSGSPGREQFF
d_call: TRBD1; v_call: TRBV5-1; cdr3_aa: CASSWSGTGFEQYF
d_call: .; v_call: TRBV7-9; cdr3_aa: CASSSTGSNEKLFF
d_call: TRBD2; v_call: TRBV7-2; cdr3_aa: CASSLVSAGGPDTQYF
d_call: TRBD2; v_call: TRBV4-1; cdr3_aa: CASTRDYPPGETQYF
d_call: .; v_call: TRBV12-1; cdr3_aa: CASSFDRGTEAFF
d_call: .; v_call: TRBV29-1; cdr3_aa: CSASTGLNTEAFF
d_call: .; v_call: TRBV7-2; cdr3_aa: CASSLYRNEAFF
d_call: TRBD1; v_call: TRBV5-8; cdr3_aa: CASSSRQGGQPQHF
d_call: TRBD2; v_call: TRBV9; cdr3_aa: CASSRDGRNTQYF
d_call: .; v_call: TRBV5-1; cdr3_aa: CASSLAPVLGTDTQYF
d_call: .; v_call: TRBV7-9; cdr3_aa: CASSFEGTGNTIYF
d_call: TRBD2; v_call: TRBV30; cdr3_aa: CAWSPVLAGFKEQYF
d_call: TRBD2; v_call: TRBV30; cdr3_aa: CAWSLSGRCNEQFF
d_call: .; v_call: TRBV4-1; cdr3_aa: CASSPTPNFANEQFF
d_call: .; v_call: TRBV28; cdr3_aa: CASSEVNQPQHF
d_call: .; v_call: TRBV6-1; cdr3_aa: CASSESPGSYYGYTF
d_call: TRBD2; v_call: TRBV18; cdr3_aa: CASSPPGLLAGVYNEQFF
d_call: .; v_call: TRBV29-1; cdr3_aa: CSVERGPPSYNEQFF
d_call: .; v_call: TRBV27; cdr3_aa: CASSSGLLGHEQYF
d_call: TRBD1; v_call: TRBV28; cdr3_aa: CASSLRPSNRGDEQFF